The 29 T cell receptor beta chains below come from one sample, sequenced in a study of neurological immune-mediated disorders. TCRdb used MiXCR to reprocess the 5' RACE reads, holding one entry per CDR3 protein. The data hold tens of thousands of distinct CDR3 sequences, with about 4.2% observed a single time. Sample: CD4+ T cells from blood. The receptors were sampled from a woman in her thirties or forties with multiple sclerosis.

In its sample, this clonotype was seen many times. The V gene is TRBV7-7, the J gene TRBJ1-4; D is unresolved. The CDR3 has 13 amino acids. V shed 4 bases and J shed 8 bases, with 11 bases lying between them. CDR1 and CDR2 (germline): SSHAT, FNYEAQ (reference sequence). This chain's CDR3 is CASSSTHGEKLFF. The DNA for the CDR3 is TGTGCCAGCAGCTCCACACATGGGGAAAAACTGTTTTTT.

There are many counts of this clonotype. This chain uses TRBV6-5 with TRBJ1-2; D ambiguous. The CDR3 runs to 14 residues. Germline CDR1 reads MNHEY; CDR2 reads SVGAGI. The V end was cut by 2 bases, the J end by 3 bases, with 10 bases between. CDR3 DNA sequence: TGTGCCAGCAGTTACCGGGCTGCCGACTATGGCTACACCTTC. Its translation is CASSYRAADYGYTF.

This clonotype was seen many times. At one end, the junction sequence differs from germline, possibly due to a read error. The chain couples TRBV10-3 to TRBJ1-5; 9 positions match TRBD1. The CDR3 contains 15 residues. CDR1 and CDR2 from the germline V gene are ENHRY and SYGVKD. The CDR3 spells CAISDETGGNEPQHF. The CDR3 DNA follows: TGTGCCATCAGTGATGAAACAGGGGGCAATGAGCCCCAGCATTTT.

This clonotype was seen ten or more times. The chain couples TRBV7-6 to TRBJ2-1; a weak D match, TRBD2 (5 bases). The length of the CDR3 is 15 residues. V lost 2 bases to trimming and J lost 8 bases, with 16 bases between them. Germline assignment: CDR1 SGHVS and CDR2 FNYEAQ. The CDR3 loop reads CASSLRPGPRDEQFF. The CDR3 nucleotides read TGTGCCAGCAGCTTACGGCCGGGTCCGCGGGATGAGCAGTTCTTC.

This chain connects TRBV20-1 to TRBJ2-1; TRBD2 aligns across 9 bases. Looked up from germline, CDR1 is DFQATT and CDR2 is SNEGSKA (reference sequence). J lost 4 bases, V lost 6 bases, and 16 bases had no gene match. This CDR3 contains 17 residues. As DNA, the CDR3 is TGCAGTGCGGTCCCGTTGGAGCGGAGCGGGGGGTACAATGAGCAGTTCTTC. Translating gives CSAVPLERSGGYNEQFF.

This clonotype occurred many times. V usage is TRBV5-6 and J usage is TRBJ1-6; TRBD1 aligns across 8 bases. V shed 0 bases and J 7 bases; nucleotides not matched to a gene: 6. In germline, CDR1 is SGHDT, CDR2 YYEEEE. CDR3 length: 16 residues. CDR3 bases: TGTGCCAGCAGCTTGGTGGGGACAGGACGGAATTCACCCCTCCACTTT. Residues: CASSLVGTGRNSPLHF.

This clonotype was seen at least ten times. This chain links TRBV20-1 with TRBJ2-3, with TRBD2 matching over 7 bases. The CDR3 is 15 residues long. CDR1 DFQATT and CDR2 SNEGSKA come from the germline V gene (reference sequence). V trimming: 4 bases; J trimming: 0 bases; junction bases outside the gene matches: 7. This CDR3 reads CSATKRGTSTDTQYF. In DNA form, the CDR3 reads TGCAGTGCTACCAAGCGGGGCACTAGCACAGATACGCAGTATTTT.

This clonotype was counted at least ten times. The CDR3 loop is CASSLQESDTQYF. The CDR3 DNA reads as TGCGCCAGCAGCCTGCAAGAGTCAGATACGCAGTATTTT. V gene TRBV5-1 combines with J gene TRBJ2-3; D is unclear. Trimming cost V 4 bases and J 4 bases, with 10 bases left between them. Germline V CDR1 and CDR2: SGHRS, YFSETQ. The CDR3 totals 13 residues. Filled out from reference TRBV5-1 and TRBJ2-3, the complete variable domain reads KAGVTQTPRYLIKTRGQQVTLSCSPISGHRSVSWYQQTPGQGLQFLFEYFSETQRNKGNFPGRFSGRQFSNSRSEMNVSTLELGDSALYLCASSLQESDTQYFGPGTRLTVL.

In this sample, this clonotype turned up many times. CDR3 protein: CASSVRDRGLYSGNTIYF. In DNA, the CDR3 is TGTGCCAGCAGCGTCCGGGACAGGGGACTTTACTCTGGAAACACCATATATTTT. This chain joins TRBV4-2 and TRBJ1-3; 10 bases are a match to TRBD1. Germline lookup yields CDR1 LGHNA and CDR2 YNFKEQ. CDR3 length: 18 residues. The V and J ends lost 5 bases and 0 bases, in that order; junction bases with no gene match: 10.

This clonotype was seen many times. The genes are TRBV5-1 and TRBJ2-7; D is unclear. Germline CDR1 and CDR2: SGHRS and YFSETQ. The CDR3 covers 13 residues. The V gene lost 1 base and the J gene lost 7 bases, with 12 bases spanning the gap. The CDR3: CASSLQQMREQYF. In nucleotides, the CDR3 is TGCGCCAGCAGCTTGCAACAGATGCGGGAGCAGTACTTC.

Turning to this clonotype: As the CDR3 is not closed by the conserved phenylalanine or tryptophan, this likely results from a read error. As DNA, the CDR3 is TGTGCCAGCAGCTTGAGGTCGGTTCAAGAGACCCAGTACCTC. Its protein is CASSLRSVQETQYL. This rearrangement joins TRBV5-1 to TRBJ2-5; D unclear. The V gene's germline CDR1 is SGHRS and CDR2 YFSETQ. The CDR3 contains 14 residues.

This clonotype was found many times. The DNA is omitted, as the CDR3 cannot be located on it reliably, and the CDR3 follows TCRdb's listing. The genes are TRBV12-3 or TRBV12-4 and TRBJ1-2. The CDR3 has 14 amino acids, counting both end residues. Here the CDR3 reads CASSSSVSNYGYTF.

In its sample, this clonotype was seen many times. The CDR3 protein is CASQKGDRGTEAFF. CDR3 nucleotides: TGCGCCAGTCAGAAAGGGGATAGGGGCACTGAAGCTTTCTTT. The J gene is TRBJ1-1, the V gene TRBV5-1, with a tentative D call TRBD1 (5 bases). Germline V gene lookup returns CDR1 SGHRS and CDR2 YFSETQ. V lost 8 bases and J lost 4, with 18 bases in between. This CDR3 spans 14 amino acids. The full variable domain, in which reference TRBV5-1 and TRBJ1-1 provide the parts outside the CDR3, is KAGVTQTPRYLIKTRGQQVTLSCSPISGHRSVSWYQQTPGQGLQFLFEYFSETQRNKGNFPGRFSGRQFSNSRSEMNVSTLELGDSALYLCASQKGDRGTEAFFGQGTRLTVV.

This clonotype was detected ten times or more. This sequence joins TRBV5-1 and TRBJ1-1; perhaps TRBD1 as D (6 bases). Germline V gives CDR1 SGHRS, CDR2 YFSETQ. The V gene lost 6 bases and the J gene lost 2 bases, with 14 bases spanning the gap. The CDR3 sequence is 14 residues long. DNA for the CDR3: TGCGCCAGCACCGTAAGGGGGACCAACACTGAAGCTTTCTTT. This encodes CASTVRGTNTEAFF.

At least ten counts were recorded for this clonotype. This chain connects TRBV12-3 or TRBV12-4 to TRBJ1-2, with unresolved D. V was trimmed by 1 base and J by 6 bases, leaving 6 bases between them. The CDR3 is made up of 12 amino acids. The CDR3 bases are TGTGCCAGCAGTTTAGGCTACGATGGCTACACCTTC. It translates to CASSLGYDGYTF.

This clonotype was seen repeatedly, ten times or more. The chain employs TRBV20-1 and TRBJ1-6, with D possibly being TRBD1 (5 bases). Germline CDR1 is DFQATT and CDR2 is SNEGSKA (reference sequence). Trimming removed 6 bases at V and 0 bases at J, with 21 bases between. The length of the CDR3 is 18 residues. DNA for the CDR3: TGCAGTGCCCTCCAGACAGCGATGGGCAGCTCCTATAATTCACCCCTCCACTTT. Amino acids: CSALQTAMGSSYNSPLHF.

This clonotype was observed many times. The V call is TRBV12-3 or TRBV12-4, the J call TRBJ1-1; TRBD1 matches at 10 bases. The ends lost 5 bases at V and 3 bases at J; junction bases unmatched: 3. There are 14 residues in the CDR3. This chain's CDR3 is CASSGTGAYTEAFF. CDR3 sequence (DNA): TGTGCCAGCAGTGGGACAGGGGCATACACTGAAGCTTTCTTT.

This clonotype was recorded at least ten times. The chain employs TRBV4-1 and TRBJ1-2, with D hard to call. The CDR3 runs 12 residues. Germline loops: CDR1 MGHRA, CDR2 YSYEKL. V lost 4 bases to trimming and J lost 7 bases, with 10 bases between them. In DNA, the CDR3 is TGCGCCAGCAGCCGAGGGCGGGGTGGCTACACCTTC. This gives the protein CASSRGRGGYTF.

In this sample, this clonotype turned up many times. The CDR3 bases are TGTGCCAGCTCCGGGACAGGAGACAATGAGCAGTTCTTC. Translated: CASSGTGDNEQFF. The V gene is TRBV18, the J gene TRBJ2-1, with 8 bases that match TRBD1. The V and J ends lost 6 bases and 5 bases, in that order; junction bases with no gene match: 3. Germline V gene lookup returns CDR1 KGHSH and CDR2 LQKENI. The CDR3 runs 13 residues.

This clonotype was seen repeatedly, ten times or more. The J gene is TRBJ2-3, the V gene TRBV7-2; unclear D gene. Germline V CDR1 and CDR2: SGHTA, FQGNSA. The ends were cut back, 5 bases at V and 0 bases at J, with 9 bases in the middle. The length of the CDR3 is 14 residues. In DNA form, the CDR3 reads TGTGCCAGCAGCCTACTCGGAAGCACAGATACGCAGTATTTT. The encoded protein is CASSLLGSTDTQYF.

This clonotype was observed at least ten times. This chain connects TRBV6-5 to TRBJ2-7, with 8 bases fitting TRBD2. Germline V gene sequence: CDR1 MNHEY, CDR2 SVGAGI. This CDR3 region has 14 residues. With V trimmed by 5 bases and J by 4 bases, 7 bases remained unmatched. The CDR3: CASSVAGQIYEQYF. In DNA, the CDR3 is TGTGCCAGCAGTGTAGCGGGGCAAATTTACGAGCAGTACTTC.

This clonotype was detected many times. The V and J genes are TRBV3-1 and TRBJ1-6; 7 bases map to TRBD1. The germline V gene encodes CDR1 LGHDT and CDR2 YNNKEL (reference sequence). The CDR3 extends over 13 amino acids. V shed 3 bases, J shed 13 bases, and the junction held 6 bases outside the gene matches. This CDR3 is CASSQSTGRPLHF. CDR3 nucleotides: TGTGCCAGCAGCCAGTCGACAGGGAGGCCCCTCCACTTT. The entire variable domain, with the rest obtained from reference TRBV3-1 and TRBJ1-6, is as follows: DTAVSQTPKYLVTQMGNDKSIKCEQNLGHDTMYWYKQDSKKFLKIMFSYNNKELIINETVPNRFSPKSPDKAHLNLHINSLELGDSAVYFCASSQSTGRPLHFGNGTRLTVT.

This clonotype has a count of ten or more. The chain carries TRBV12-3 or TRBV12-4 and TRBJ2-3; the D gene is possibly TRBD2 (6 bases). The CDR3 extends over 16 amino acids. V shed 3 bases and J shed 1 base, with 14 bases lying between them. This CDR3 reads CASSLEGSDGTDTQYF. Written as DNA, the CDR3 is TGTGCCAGCAGTTTGGAGGGCTCGGATGGCACAGATACGCAGTATTTT.

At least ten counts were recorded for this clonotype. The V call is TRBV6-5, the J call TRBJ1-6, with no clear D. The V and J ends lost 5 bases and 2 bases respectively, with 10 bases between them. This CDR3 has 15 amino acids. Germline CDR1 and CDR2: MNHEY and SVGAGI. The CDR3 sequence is CASSGRDPYNSPLHF. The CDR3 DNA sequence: TGTGCCAGCAGTGGCAGAGACCCCTATAATTCACCCCTCCACTTT.

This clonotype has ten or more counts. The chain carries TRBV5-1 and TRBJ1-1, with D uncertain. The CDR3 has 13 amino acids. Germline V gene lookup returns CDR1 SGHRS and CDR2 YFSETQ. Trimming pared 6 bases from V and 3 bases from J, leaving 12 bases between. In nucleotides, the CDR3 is TGCGCCAGCACAAACTACAGAGACACTGAAGCTTTCTTT. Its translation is CASTNYRDTEAFF. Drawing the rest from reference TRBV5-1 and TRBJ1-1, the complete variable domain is KAGVTQTPRYLIKTRGQQVTLSCSPISGHRSVSWYQQTPGQGLQFLFEYFSETQRNKGNFPGRFSGRQFSNSRSEMNVSTLELGDSALYLCASTNYRDTEAFFGQGTRLTVV.

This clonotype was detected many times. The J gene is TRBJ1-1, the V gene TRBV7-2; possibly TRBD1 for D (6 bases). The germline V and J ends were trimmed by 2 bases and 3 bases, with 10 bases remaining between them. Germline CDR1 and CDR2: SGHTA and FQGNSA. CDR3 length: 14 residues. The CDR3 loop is CASSLIRGDTEAFF. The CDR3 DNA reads TGTGCCAGCAGCTTAATCAGGGGAGACACTGAAGCTTTCTTT. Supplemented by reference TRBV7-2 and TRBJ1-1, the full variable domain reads GAGVSQSPSNKVTEKGKDVELRCDPISGHTALYWYRQSLGQGLEFLIYFQGNSAPDKSGLPSDRFSAERTGGSVSTLTIQRTQQEDSAVYLCASSLIRGDTEAFFGQGTRLTVV.

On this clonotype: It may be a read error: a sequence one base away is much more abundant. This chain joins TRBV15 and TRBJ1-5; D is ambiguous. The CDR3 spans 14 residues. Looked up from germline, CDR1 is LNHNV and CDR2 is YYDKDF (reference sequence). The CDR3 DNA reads TGTGCCACCAGCAGAGATATTAGCAATCAGCGCCAGCATTTT. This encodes CATSRDISNQRQHF.

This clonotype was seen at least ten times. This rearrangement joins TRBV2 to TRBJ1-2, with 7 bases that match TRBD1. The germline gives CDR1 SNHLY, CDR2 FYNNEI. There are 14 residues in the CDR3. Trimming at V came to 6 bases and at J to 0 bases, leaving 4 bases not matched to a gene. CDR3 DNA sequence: TGTGCCAGCAGGCTCGGGACAGCTAACTATGGCTACACCTTC. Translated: CASRLGTANYGYTF.

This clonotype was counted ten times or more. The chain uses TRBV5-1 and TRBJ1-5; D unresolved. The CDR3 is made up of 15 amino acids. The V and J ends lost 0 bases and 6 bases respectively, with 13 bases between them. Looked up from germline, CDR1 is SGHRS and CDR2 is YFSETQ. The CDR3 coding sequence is TGCGCCAGCAGCTTGGACGGGGAGGCTGGTCAGCCCCAGCATTTT. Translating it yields CASSLDGEAGQPQHF.